This record concerns one T cell receptor beta chain sequence. The antigen is undetermined. The data belong to a study of cytomegalovirus exposure and HLA in healthy donors. Points from the study as a whole: The tendency of first-cohort TCR clusters to co-occur in the 120 validation repertoires was the finding of a later analysis. TCR beta chains numbering more than 150 were designated cytomegalovirus-associated. Most TCR sequences were seen very rarely across donors, but some public TCRs occurred in many.

Generated by immunoSEQ multiplex PCR, the TCRdb table keeps only in-frame clones and is missing some. The sample includes 150,000 to 200,000 clones, around 88% of them seen just once. Sequencing was performed on PBMCs. This clonotype was sampled from a woman aged 18-29 years in good health and CMV-seronegative.

The CDR3 DNA reads TGTGCCAGCAGTGAAGAGAGTGGCTCCTATAATTCACCCCTCCACTTT. It is translated as CASSEESGSYNSPLHF. The chain has TRBV2 and TRBJ1-6, with D unresolved. The germline V and J ends were trimmed by 1 base and 0 bases, with 7 bases remaining between them. Per the germline V gene, CDR1 is SNHLY and CDR2 is FYNNEI. There are 16 residues in the CDR3.